What follows are 16 T cell receptor beta chains derived from one specimen sequenced in a study of cytomegalovirus exposure and HLA in healthy donors. Primers included in the PCR were 60 Vbeta and 13 Jbeta primers. TCRdb's copy holds only in-frame clones and misses some; the assay was immunoSEQ multiplex PCR. This sample's table has 150,000 to 200,000 clones. The specimen was PBMCs. The receptors originated from a woman under 30 in good health and CMV-seropositive.

This sequence joins TRBV7-3 and TRBJ2-3, with 14 bases that match TRBD2. The V gene's germline CDR1 is SGHTA and CDR2 FQGTGA. The CDR3 loop spans 15 amino acids. The trim removed 4 bases at V and 8 bases at J, leaving 5 bases unmatched. DNA for the CDR3: TGTGCCAGCAGCTCCCAAGGACTAGCGGGAGGTACGCAGTATTTT. This encodes CASSSQGLAGGTQYF.

The chain links TRBV5-6 to TRBJ1-6; D unresolved. V lost 7 bases and J 0 bases, leaving 8 bases between the germline ends. The CDR3 extends over 14 amino acids. CDR1 and CDR2 from the germline V gene are SGHDT and YYEEEE. Here the CDR3 DNA reads TGTGCCAGCTCCCGGGGCTCCTATAATTCACCCCTCCACTTT. Protein sequence: CASSRGSYNSPLHF. Supplemented by reference TRBV5-6 and TRBJ1-6, the full variable domain reads DAGVTQSPTHLIKTRGQQVTLRCSPKSGHDTVSWYQQALGQGPQFIFQYYEEEERQRGNFPDRFSGHQFPNYSSELNVNALLLGDSALYLCASSRGSYNSPLHFGNGTRLTVT.

The rearrangement uses TRBV2 and TRBJ1-5; 9 bases are shared with TRBD1. Germline trimming cut 4 bases from V and 11 bases from J; bases unmatched to any gene: 12. This CDR3 region has 15 residues. The germline V gene has CDR1 SNHLY and CDR2 FYNNEI. The CDR3 reads CASSVEGTGFSSQHF. The CDR3 DNA sequence: TGTGCCAGCAGTGTAGAAGGGACAGGGTTTTCATCCCAGCATTTT.

V gene TRBV11-2 combines with J gene TRBJ2-7, with D perhaps matching TRBD2 (6 bases). The length of the CDR3 is 11 residues. CDR1 is SGHAT, CDR2 FQNNGV, per germline. The germline V and J ends were trimmed by 3 bases and 12 bases, with 12 bases remaining between them. The CDR3 region has the DNA TGTGCCAGCAGCTTCACTAGCCGGAGGTACTTC. Translation gives CASSFTSRRYF.

The V and J genes are TRBV2 and TRBJ1-1, with TRBD1 identical over 7 bases. The CDR3 runs to 14 residues. CDR1 and CDR2 from the germline V gene are SNHLY and FYNNEI. J was trimmed by 1 base and V by 5 bases; bases with no gene match: 4. CDR3 bases: TGTGCCAGCAGTACGACAGGGCCGAACACTGAAGCTTTCTTT. It is translated as CASSTTGPNTEAFF.

The chain links TRBV7-9 to TRBJ2-5; 13 bases fit TRBD2. CDR1 SEHNR and CDR2 FQNEAQ come from the germline V gene (reference sequence). This CDR3 is 15 amino acids long. Germline trimming cut 5 bases from V and 4 bases from J; bases unmatched to any gene: 4. CDR3 in amino acids: CASSRTSGGGETQYF. CDR3 in DNA: TGTGCCAGCAGCCGGACTAGCGGGGGCGGAGAGACCCAGTACTTC.

The chain joins TRBV5-1 to TRBJ2-5; 8 bases are shared with TRBD2. Losses at the gene ends were 4 bases for V and 2 bases for J; bases not matched to a gene: 10. The germline gives CDR1 SGHRS, CDR2 YFSETQ. This CDR3 has 16 residues. CDR3 loop: CASSRLAGSGQETQYF. In DNA form, the CDR3 reads TGCGCCAGCAGCAGATTAGCGGGATCGGGGCAAGAGACCCAGTACTTC.

The V call is TRBV7-2, the J call TRBJ1-2, with unresolved D. V shed 1 base and J shed 4 bases, with 10 bases lying between them. This CDR3 is built from 14 residues. Germline V gene lookup returns CDR1 SGHTA and CDR2 FQGNSA. The CDR3 sequence: CASSLGAGVYGYTF. CDR3 DNA: TGTGCCAGCAGCTTAGGCGCCGGAGTCTATGGCTACACCTTC.

The rearrangement joins TRBV7-9 to TRBJ1-1; D is undetermined. The CDR3 runs 11 residues. Germline CDR1 and CDR2: SEHNR and FQNEAQ (reference sequence). The ends were cut back, 7 bases at V and 1 base at J, with 4 bases in the middle. The CDR3 reads CASTRNTEAFF. The CDR3 DNA reads TGTGCCAGCACGAGGAACACTGAAGCTTTCTTT.

V gene TRBV12-5 combines with J gene TRBJ1-2; D is perhaps TRBD1 (6 bases). Germline CDR1 reads LGHNT; CDR2 reads FRNRAP. V was shortened by 5 bases and J by 5 bases, with 18 bases between the two germline ends. CDR3 length equals 15 residues. The CDR3 DNA reads TGTGCTAGTGGTCTTTCCCTACAGGGATTGTATGGCTACACCTTC. Its protein product is CASGLSLQGLYGYTF.

V is TRBV7-2 and J is TRBJ2-4; D possibly corresponds to TRBD1 (6 bases). Germline lookup yields CDR1 SGHTA and CDR2 FQGNSA. The CDR3 length is 12 residues. The V end was cut by 3 bases, the J end by 9 bases, with 9 bases between. The CDR3 here is CASSFRGSIQYF. The CDR3 bases are TGTGCCAGCAGCTTCAGGGGTAGCATTCAGTACTTC.

The chain is built from TRBV30 and TRBJ1-2; D might be TRBD1 (5 bases). Per the germline V gene, CDR1 is GTSNPN and CDR2 is SVGIG (reference sequence). Trimming pared 6 bases from V and 8 bases from J, leaving 19 bases between. CDR3 length: 13 residues. The CDR3 nucleotides are TGTGCCTGTCGGGGGTCGGGCGGATTAGGCTACACCTTC. Amino acid sequence: CACRGSGGLGYTF.

J is TRBJ2-3 and V is TRBV4-1; D might be TRBD2 (5 bases). CDR1 and CDR2 (germline): MGHRA, YSYEKL. The CDR3 length is 16 residues. V lost 1 base, J lost 4 bases, and 15 bases lay in between. This CDR3 reads CASSQGLAPGADTQYF. The CDR3 nucleotides read TGCGCCAGCAGCCAAGGCTTAGCGCCCGGGGCAGATACGCAGTATTTT.

The rearrangement joins TRBV5-1 to TRBJ1-1, with D perhaps matching TRBD1 (6 bases). Trimming removed 0 bases at V and 3 bases at J, with 15 bases between. Germline values: CDR1 SGHRS, CDR2 YFSETQ. This CDR3 is 16 amino acids long. CDR3 DNA: TGCGCCAGCAGCTTGGAGCCACAGGGACGGGACACTGAAGCTTTCTTT. Translation: CASSLEPQGRDTEAFF.

The rearrangement joins TRBV29-1 to TRBJ2-3; 12 nucleotides align to TRBD2. This CDR3 is built from 16 residues. After removal of 1 base from V and 5 bases from J, the junction contained 7 bases not matched to a gene. CDR1 SQVTM and CDR2 ANQGSEA come from the germline V gene. Written as DNA, the CDR3 is TGCAGCGTTGAAGGGCTAGCGGGAGGGCCCCGAGATACGCAGTATTTT. It specifies CSVEGLAGGPRDTQYF.

V and J are TRBV7-9 and TRBJ1-4; the match to TRBD1 covers 7 bases. The CDR3 is 15 residues long. The V gene's germline CDR1 is SEHNR and CDR2 FQNEAQ (reference sequence). V lost 5 bases and J lost 7; bases outside the gene matches: 10. CDR3 coding DNA: TGTGCCAGCAGCATAAATAGACAGGGAGGTGAAAAACTGTTTTTT. This gives the protein CASSINRQGGEKLFF.